This TCR beta chain emerged from a study of OX40 agonist ivuxolimab in advanced cancers. General study points: Clonal expansion among partial responders at 0.1-3.0 mg/kg ranked near the lowest.

Here immunoSEQ multiplex PCR was the method, and the copy in TCRdb shows in-frame clones only, minus some. The sample consists of about 70,000 clones, over 85% of them appearing once. Note on this clone: Its specificity is not known.

With 4 bases clipped from V and 1 base from J, the junction kept 2 bases outside the gene matches. Germline loops: CDR1 LNHDA, CDR2 SQIVND (reference sequence). This CDR3 spans 14 amino acids. The chain recombines TRBV19 with TRBJ1-1, with TRBD1 identical over 8 bases. Source: CD4+ or CD8+ T cells sorted from blood, taken in a trial of the OX40 agonist ivuxolimab. This TCR was recovered from an adult with an advanced solid tumor such as melanoma, head and neck, liver or kidney cancer. The CDR3 nucleotides read TGTGCCAGTAGTAACGGACAGGGGAACACTGAAGCTTTCTTT. It codes for CASSNGQGNTEAFF. Full variable domain (outside the CDR3, taken from reference TRBV19 and TRBJ1-1): DGGITQSPKYLFRKEGQNVTLSCEQNLNHDAMYWYRQDPGQGLRLIYYSQIVNDFQKGDIAEGYSVSREKKESFPLTVTSAQKNPTAFYLCASSNGQGNTEAFFGQGTRLTVV.